This paragraph covers one T cell receptor (beta chain) sequence. Its antigen is unknown. No clone much larger than this one lies a single base away; base qualities are absent. The cohort was made up of roughly 670 healthy bone marrow donors. At the time of sampling, all cohort members were nominally healthy, though unrecorded immune exposures were likely present. The donor was CMV seronegative and belonged to the group of roughly 330 seronegative cohort members. Every donor gave a peripheral blood sample, and the peripheral blood mononuclear cells from that sample were used for TCR beta sequencing. The Qiagen DNeasy Blood Extraction Kit was used to extract genomic DNA from the blood cell samples. CDR1 LNHDA and CDR2 SQIVND were looked up in the germline V gene (reference sequence). V loses 4 bases at its end and J loses 6 bases; junction bases beyond the gene matches: 11. The CDR3, from cysteine to phenylalanine, totals 17 residues. The only DNA kept is the CDR3, 51 bases in frame from the first base.

The data originate from a study of cytomegalovirus exposure and HLA in healthy donors (dated by TCRdb to about 2017). The study in broad terms: In an earlier analysis of several hundred of the donors, 250 to 300 Gb of sequence data and 90 million to 120 million unique TCR beta sequences from 180 million or so T cells were reported. The later analysis used no new phenotypic data to find candidate immune exposures, relying instead on TCR beta sequences and their occurrence across donors. The number of typed donors differed by locus: 629-630 for A, B, C, DRB1 and DQB1; some 540 for DQA1; fewer than 610 for DPA1; and about 450 for DPB1. About 5 DR-DQ haplotypes were handled as single units for association and clustering, since linkage in the cohort was strong. An early release covering just under 650 HLA-typed donors comprised approximately 300 gigabases of sequencing data and about 90 million unique TCR sequences. The study profiled the T cell repertoires of hundreds of subjects by immunosequencing and related them to cytomegalovirus serostatus. Of the approximately 400 genotyped donors, approximately 83% fell in the genetic ancestry cluster associated with self-reported Caucasian donors. Donor age, sex, ethnicity and CMV serostatus were collected together with the repertoire data. An earlier analysis of several hundred of the donors applied high-throughput TCR beta sequencing to assess whether each TCR beta V gene segment acted as functional or pseudogenic. On average, roughly 240,000 unique TCR beta nucleotide sequences were sequenced per donor among 300 to 500 genotyped donors of the cohort, with about 17% of those sequences being non-productive. To study patterns of TCR occurrence, a later analysis re-analyzed previously published TCR beta repertoires from around 700 donors and added high-resolution HLA genotyping. In a later genetic analysis, genome-wide SNP genotypes for about three fifths of the roughly 670 donors were used, and that subset was treated as a discovery cohort. The study was designed to test whether signatures of past pathogen exposure could be identified by cataloging public T cell receptors. Class I and class II HLA loci were covered by the typing at four-digit resolution. All discovery cohort repertoires had been generated using a single sequencing platform. The study combined high-throughput TCR immunosequencing, statistical association of individual TCRs with disease status, and machine learning to predict cytomegalovirus infection status. Besides the first cohort of around 670 subjects, a separate validation cohort made up of 120 different subjects was used.

The paper as a whole reports these results and caveats: The only immune exposure information available for the cohort was CMV serostatus. Because HLA typing was missing for some donors at each locus, association tests included only the typed subset. The classifier was reported to diagnose cytomegalovirus status with high specificity and sensitivity in both the original cohort and the validation cohort. The presence/absence analyses assumed that sequencing depth was roughly uniform across donors, and that assumption may not be true. Three of the identified cytomegalovirus-associated TCR beta chains were confirmed in vitro to be specific for cytomegalovirus antigens. When HLA alleles, especially DR and DQ, strongly co-occurred, attributing TCR associations to individual alleles was difficult. While some public TCRs were present in many individuals, most TCR sequences turned up only very rarely across donors. A later genetic analysis associated a missense DCLRE1C variant with V-gene and J-gene trimming of TCR beta chains, and an independent cohort replicated the association. Correlated functional status among segregating V segments might be attributable to linkage disequilibrium, but an unknown experimental factor could not be ruled out. In a later analysis, most CMV-associated TCR beta chains were found to appear HLA-restricted, with HLA associations seemingly driven largely by CMV exposure. In a later analysis, HLA-associated TCR beta chains showed more clonal expansion and lower generation probabilities than non-associated chains that were equally common. A cluster of highly shared sequence variants was judged likely to represent a technical artifact of the sequencing pipeline. The study listed 164 TCR beta chains as associated with cytomegalovirus. This cohort had only TCR beta chains sequenced, and the lack of alpha or paired-chain data limited which features could be detected. A further reported finding was that TCR beta sequences accurately predicted the HLA-A and HLA-B alleles for most subjects in the first cohort. In a later analysis, more than 15,000 TCR beta sequences were associated with specific HLA alleles at a false discovery rate of 0.05. Because the 87-base-pair reads could not distinguish some IMGT-functional V segments, including TRBV6-2 and TRBV6-3, those segments were excluded. Over 15 rarely observed V segments, including chromosome 9 orphons, were excluded from the earlier analysis of about 610 of the donors because counts were too low. Compared with the approximately 670-donor mean, donors in an Asian-associated ancestry cluster had fewer N-insertions in productive TCRs, according to a later genetic analysis. A later analysis found that TCR association rates varied across HLA loci, with DRB1 alleles showing the most associated TCRs and HLA-C alleles the fewest. A later analysis reported that several top co-occurrence clusters appeared linked to parvovirus B19, influenza, CMV and Epstein-Barr virus. It was suggested by the authors that the approach could potentially be generalized to other disease states and immunological phenotypes. In an earlier analysis of 587 of the donors, most TCR beta V segments appeared in productive rearrangements about 87% or about 30% of the time, broadly matching IMGT annotations.

The library was generated by the immunoSEQ multiplex PCR assay. The multiplex PCR relied on a mix of 60 forward primers for TCR Vbeta segments and 13 reverse primers for TCR Jbeta segments. Amplification of the CDR3 region of rearranged TCR beta genes was performed with a multiplex PCR assay on genomic DNA. On the Illumina HiSeq System, the amplified TCR beta libraries were sequenced as 87-base-pair reads. In the original analysis: A later analysis tallied approximately 87 million unique TCR beta chains across the 666 repertoires, and approximately 11 million of those chains were shared by two or more donors. To remove PCR and sequencing errors, raw reads were error-corrected and collapsed into unique sequences using a nearest-neighbor algorithm that merged closely related sequences. To assign V, D and J gene segments, CDR3 sequences were aligned to IMGT reference sequences. For a sequence to be retained, a match of at least six nucleotides to both a V gene segment and a J gene segment was required. A rearrangement counted as productive if the CDR3 had no stop codons and remained in frame with V and J, and every other rearrangement counted as non-productive. Following IMGT convention, CDR3 was defined as the stretch from the second conserved V-encoded cysteine to the conserved J-encoded phenylalanine. Sequences without an unambiguous match to a single V gene segment were excluded from the earlier analysis of approximately 600 of the donors. In an earlier analysis of some 590 of the donors, a V segment was called functional when productive rearrangements were above 56.7%, and segregating when the standard deviation between donors exceeded 5%. A statistical classification framework was built for diagnosing cytomegalovirus status from the catalog of TCR beta chain sequences. In a later analysis, V and J genes were assigned by comparing TCR nucleotide sequences against IMGT/GENE-DB human TR gene sequences. The TCRdist pipeline was used in a later analysis to assign CDR3 sequences and most-parsimonious VDJ recombination scenarios. In a later analysis, every TCR beta chain was defined by the combination of its CDR3 amino acid sequence and its V-gene family, and reads without a unique V-gene family were dropped. A later analysis removed roughly 590 highly shared, low-generation-probability nucleotide sequences to deal with suspected cross-contamination and a sequencing artifact. A later analysis calculated a clonal expansion index for each public chain from normalized within-repertoire ranks of inferred template counts. Generation probabilities in a later analysis came from a VDJ recombination model fitted to out-of-frame rearrangements, and those results were checked against IGoR. In a later analysis, TCR-TCR, TCR-HLA and TCR-CMV co-occurrence was scored with hypergeometric tests, and a repertoire-size bias correction was applied to TCR pairs. A later analysis estimated false discovery rates by permuting HLA or CMV assignments 20 times. A later analysis grouped co-occurring TCRs with DBSCAN, adding TCRdist sequence similarity when clustering within HLA-allele-positive subsets. For co-occurrence clustering, repertoires with fewer than 30,000 or more than 120,000 public chains were excluded, along with roughly 5 repertoires with anomalous nucleotide sharing. In its TCRdb copy, this immuneACCESS table keeps in-frame sequences only and misses some clones. Where compared with another copy, unresolved V genes explain less than half of these, and the others have no known cause. V, J and clone size were drawn from that table, and D and trimming were deduced from the DNA. The sample yields about 57,000 clones; roughly three quarters were counted once. The ten largest clones add up to about 2.7% of the sample.

The TCR sequence derives from a young woman in good health and CMV-seronegative. Sequencing used PBMCs. The chain is made from TRBV19 and TRBJ1-4; 10 bases in between match TRBD1. CDR3 sequence: CASSTSPQGTGDEKLFF. At the DNA level, the sequence is TGTGCCAGTAGTACAAGCCCCCAAGGGACAGGGGATGAAAAACTGTTTTTT. The CDR3, completed at both ends by the reference TRBV19 and TRBJ1-4 genes, gives the full variable domain DGGITQSPKYLFRKEGQNVTLSCEQNLNHDAMYWYRQDPGQGLRLIYYSQIVNDFQKGDIAEGYSVSREKKESFPLTVTSAQKNPTAFYLCASSTSPQGTGDEKLFFGSGTQLSVL.